These 28 T cell receptor beta chains were all obtained from the same sample, sequenced in a study of blood T cell repertoires in COVID-19. Data came from immunoSEQ multiplex PCR; TCRdb stores just in-frame clones and leaves some out. The data contain 170,000 or so clones, approximately 88% of them seen just once; the ten biggest clones take up less than 3.5%. The sequenced sample consisted of peripheral blood. All receptors come from a woman aged 55-69 years with acute or convalescent COVID-19.

This rearrangement joins TRBV3-1 (or the pseudogene TRBV3-2) to TRBJ2-7; 8 bases match TRBD2. The V and J ends lost 4 bases and 0 bases, in that order; junction bases with no gene match: 2. The CDR3 is made up of 14 amino acids. CDR1 is LGHDT, CDR2 YNNKEL, per germline (reference sequence). For the CDR3, the DNA is TGTGCCAGCAGCCTAGCGGGGCACTCCTACGAGCAGTACTTC. Its translation: CASSLAGHSYEQYF.

This clone was detected only once. The rearrangement uses TRBV2 and TRBJ1-4; 9 bases line up with TRBD1. V trimming: 5 bases; J trimming: 4 bases; junction bases outside the gene matches: 5. The germline V gene has CDR1 SNHLY and CDR2 FYNNEI. This CDR3 is built from 15 residues. Written as DNA, the CDR3 is TGTGCCAGCAGTCCACAGGGGGCGGATAATGAAAAACTGTTTTTT. Amino acid sequence: CASSPQGADNEKLFF.

The chain is built from TRBV9 and TRBJ2-5, with 7 bases matching TRBD1. The CDR3 runs 13 residues. Germline CDR1 is SGDLS and CDR2 is YYNGEE. V lost 5 bases, J lost 4 bases, and 5 bases stayed unmatched. CDR3 sequence reads: CASRQGPPETQYF. The CDR3, as DNA: TGTGCCAGCAGACAGGGGCCCCCAGAGACCCAGTACTTC. Together with reference TRBV9 and TRBJ2-5, the CDR3 gives the full variable domain: DSGVTQTPKHLITATGQRVTLRCSPRSGDLSVYWYQQSLDQGLQFLIQYYNGEERAKGNILERFSAQQFPDLHSELNLSSLELGDSALYFCASRQGPPETQYFGPGTRLLVL.

The chain joins TRBV27 to TRBJ2-7; 7 bases fit TRBD1. The CDR3 runs 13 residues. CDR1 and CDR2 (germline): MNHEY, SMNVEV (reference sequence). After removal of 9 bases from V and 4 bases from J, the junction contained 9 bases not matched to a gene. CDR3: CASRPATGYEQYF. The CDR3 nucleotides read TGTGCCAGTCGGCCGGCGACAGGGTACGAGCAGTACTTC.

The chain has TRBV9 and TRBJ2-7; D may be TRBD2 (6 bases). Germline V gives CDR1 SGDLS, CDR2 YYNGEE. The CDR3 consists of 16 residues. V gave up 0 bases and J gave up 7 bases, with 20 bases separating them. The CDR3 DNA sequence: TGTGCCAGCAGCGTAGGTCCGAACATCGGGGGAGAGGAGCAGTACTTC. Translating gives CASSVGPNIGGEEQYF. The full variable domain, with the rest looked up from reference TRBV9 and TRBJ2-7, is DSGVTQTPKHLITATGQRVTLRCSPRSGDLSVYWYQQSLDQGLQFLIQYYNGEERAKGNILERFSAQQFPDLHSELNLSSLELGDSALYFCASSVGPNIGGEEQYFGPGTRLTVT.

CDR3 sequence reads: CASSLTRGLGTDTQYF. CDR3 sequence (DNA): TGTGCCAGCAGTTTAACCCGGGGGTTAGGCACAGATACGCAGTATTTT. The V call is TRBV27, the J call TRBJ2-3, with a weak D call TRBD2 (6 bases). Trimming pared 2 bases from V and 1 base from J, leaving 13 bases between. This CDR3 has 16 residues. The V gene's germline CDR1 is MNHEY and CDR2 SMNVEV (reference sequence).

The chain links TRBV2 to TRBJ2-7; possibly TRBD1 for D (7 bases). Germline assignment: CDR1 SNHLY and CDR2 FYNNEI. Deletions cut 8 bases from V and 3 bases from J, with 20 bases between. The CDR3 is made up of 15 amino acids. The CDR3 loop is CASAQTGTYLYEQYF. CDR3 nucleotides: TGTGCCAGCGCACAGACAGGGACTTACCTCTACGAGCAGTACTTC.

This clone occurred once. The V gene is TRBV6-5, the J gene TRBJ2-1, with TRBD2 matching over 11 bases. The germline CDR1 and CDR2 sequences are MNHEY and SVGAGI. The CDR3 totals 15 residues. Germline trimming cut 6 bases from V and 3 bases from J; bases unmatched to any gene: 4. CDR3 loop: CASSQTSGGYNEQFF. Written as DNA, the CDR3 is TGTGCCAGCAGCCAAACTAGCGGGGGCTACAATGAGCAGTTCTTC.

The chain has TRBV9 and TRBJ2-1, with D maybe TRBD1 (6 bases). V was cut by 3 bases and J by 9 bases, with 16 bases left in between. This CDR3 is built from 14 residues. Germline V lookup: CDR1 SGDLS, CDR2 YYNGEE. The CDR3 spells CASSEGTWGGEQFF. CDR3 DNA sequence: TGTGCCAGCAGCGAGGGGACATGGGGTGGTGAGCAGTTCTTC.

This clone has a single count. The sample carries other DNA sequences with the same CDR3. The chain has TRBV19 and TRBJ1-1; D unclear. From germline, CDR1 is LNHDA and CDR2 SQIVND (reference sequence). Trimming took off 1 base at V and 1 base at J, with 7 bases between the two ends. CDR3 length equals 14 residues. CDR3: CASSIVAGNTEAFF. In DNA form, the CDR3 reads TGTGCCAGTAGTATAGTTGCAGGGAACACTGAAGCTTTCTTT.

V and J are TRBV4-2 and TRBJ1-5; TRBD1 agrees at 9 bases. CDR1 is LGHNA and CDR2 is YNFKEQ in the germline V gene. CDR3 length: 19 residues. Trimming cost V 3 bases and J 6 bases; bases outside gene matches: 18. The chain's CDR3 is CASSQAGTGILSAGQPQHF. DNA of the CDR3: TGTGCCAGCAGCCAGGCCGGGACAGGGATCTTGAGTGCGGGTCAGCCCCAGCATTTT.

This rearrangement joins TRBV7-6 to TRBJ1-5, with D perhaps matching TRBD1 (6 bases). Germline loops: CDR1 SGHVS, CDR2 FNYEAQ. The CDR3 contains 14 residues. V was shortened by 1 base and J by 4 bases, with 8 bases between the two germline ends. The CDR3 sequence is CASSLGDMNQPQHF. The CDR3 DNA sequence: TGTGCCAGCAGCTTAGGGGACATGAATCAGCCCCAGCATTTT.

The chain recombines TRBV5-5 with TRBJ2-1; the match to TRBD2 covers 15 bases. From germline, CDR1 is SGHKS and CDR2 YYEKEE (reference sequence). This CDR3 has 18 amino acids. V trimming: 4 bases; J trimming: 7 bases; junction bases outside the gene matches: 12. CDR3 protein: CASSPGLAGGPRSNEQFF. CDR3 sequence (DNA): TGTGCCAGCAGCCCCGGACTAGCGGGGGGGCCTCGTAGTAATGAGCAGTTCTTC.

This clone was seen once. The chain uses TRBV14 and TRBJ2-1, with D possibly being TRBD2 (6 bases). V lost 3 bases, J lost 0 bases, and 15 bases lay in between. CDR1 and CDR2 from the germline V gene are SGHDN and FVKESK. The CDR3 totals 17 residues. The CDR3 region has the DNA TGTGCCAGCAGCCAGGCTTATGGGGGGAGCTCCTACAATGAGCAGTTCTTC. Translated, it gives CASSQAYGGSSYNEQFF.

This clone was seen more than once but under ten times. The V and J genes are TRBV6-1 and TRBJ1-4; 9 nucleotides match TRBD1. Germline CDR1 reads MNHNS; CDR2 reads SASEGT. The V and J ends lost 3 bases and 7 bases, in that order; junction bases with no gene match: 6. CDR3 length equals 15 residues. The chain's CDR3 is CASSDGQGKSEKLFF. The CDR3 DNA sequence: TGTGCCAGCAGTGACGGACAGGGGAAGAGTGAAAAACTGTTTTTT.

The rearrangement uses TRBV15 and TRBJ2-7, with D maybe TRBD2 (5 bases). The V gene lost 0 bases and the J gene lost 4 bases, with 10 bases spanning the gap. In germline, CDR1 is LNHNV, CDR2 YYDKDF (reference sequence). The length of the CDR3 is 14 residues. The CDR3 sequence is CATSRDLSGYEQYF. The DNA for the CDR3 is TGTGCCACCAGCAGAGATTTATCGGGGTACGAGCAGTACTTC.

V is TRBV5-1 and J is TRBJ2-3; TRBD2 aligns across 11 bases. Per the germline V gene, CDR1 is SGHRS and CDR2 is YFSETQ. The CDR3 is made up of 16 amino acids. V lost 2 bases to trimming and J lost 4 bases; unmatched junction nucleotides: 6. The CDR3 protein is CASSFSGGASPDTQYF. CDR3 nucleotides: TGCGCCAGCAGCTTTAGCGGGGGGGCCTCCCCAGATACGCAGTATTTT.

This clone was seen just once. This chain uses TRBV27 with TRBJ1-5; TRBD1 might be the D (5 bases). CDR1 MNHEY and CDR2 SMNVEV come from the germline V gene (reference sequence). The CDR3 sequence is 13 residues long. V was shortened by 5 bases and J by 7 bases, with 12 bases between the two germline ends. CDR3 region: CASSGAAKQPQHF. The CDR3 DNA reads TGTGCCAGCAGTGGGGCGGCTAAGCAGCCCCAGCATTTT.

V and J are TRBV5-1 and TRBJ1-6, with D unclear. Trimming took 1 base from V and 5 from J, leaving 7 bases between them. Germline V CDR1 and CDR2: SGHRS, YFSETQ. The CDR3 loop spans 14 amino acids. CDR3 residues: CASSLYSHNSPLHF. The DNA of the CDR3 is TGCGCCAGCAGCTTGTATAGCCATAATTCACCCCTCCACTTT.

This chain uses TRBV5-4 with TRBJ2-6, with D perhaps TRBD2 (5 bases). The V and J ends lost 3 bases and 0 bases respectively, with 10 bases between them. CDR1 and CDR2 (germline): SGHNT, YYREEE (reference sequence). The CDR3 is made up of 16 amino acids. The CDR3 DNA follows: TGTGCCAGCAGCTCGACCCGGGGCTCTGGGGCCAACGTCCTGACTTTC. Its translation: CASSSTRGSGANVLTF.

The CDR3 here is CASRLSQGGASNTQYF. The CDR3 DNA follows: TGCGCCAGCAGATTATCACAGGGAGGGGCTTCGAATACGCAGTATTTT. The chain recombines TRBV4-1 with TRBJ2-3; possibly TRBD2 for D (7 bases). Trimming took 6 bases from V and 7 from J, leaving 23 bases between them. Looked up from germline, CDR1 is MGHRA and CDR2 is YSYEKL. The CDR3 is made up of 16 amino acids.

V is TRBV29-1 and J is TRBJ1-3, with D possibly TRBD1 on 6 matching bases. CDR1 and CDR2 (germline): SQVTM, ANQGSEA. Between the trimmed V and J ends, which lost 4 bases and 4 bases, there was a span of 8 bases. The CDR3 runs to 12 residues. The CDR3, as DNA: TGCAGCGTTGTTACAGGGGGAAACACCATATATTTT. It encodes CSVVTGGNTIYF.

The V gene is TRBV28, the J gene TRBJ2-2; TRBD1 matches 10 bases. The CDR3 consists of 16 residues. V was pared by 3 bases and J by 4 bases, with 5 bases of the junction left unmatched. Germline CDR1 is MDHEN and CDR2 is SYDVKM. The CDR3 DNA sequence: TGTGCCAGCAGTTTCCCGGGACAGGGGCCCACCGGGGAGCTGTTTTTT. This translates into CASSFPGQGPTGELFF.

The V gene is TRBV6-5, the J gene TRBJ2-3; D call uncertain. The CDR3 has 13 residues. The V end lost 7 bases, the J end lost 2 bases, and 10 bases lay between the germline ends. CDR1 MNHEY and CDR2 SVGAGI come from the germline V gene. The CDR3 protein is CASNSQNTDTQYF. The CDR3 region has the DNA TGTGCCAGCAATTCGCAGAACACAGATACGCAGTATTTT.

This clone appeared a few times. V and J are TRBV5-1 and TRBJ2-2, with 7 bases lining up with TRBD1. Germline V gene data show CDR1 as SGHRS and CDR2 as YFSETQ. Trimming cost V 5 bases and J 7 bases; bases outside gene matches: 11. The CDR3 is 15 amino acids. CDR3 protein: CASRPVSGGSGELFF. The CDR3 coding sequence is TGCGCCAGCAGACCTGTGTCAGGGGGAAGCGGGGAGCTGTTTTTT.

The genes are TRBV18 and TRBJ1-4; no clear D. The CDR3 contains 14 residues. Germline CDR1 and CDR2: KGHSH and LQKENI. Trimming cost V 3 bases and J 5 bases, with 10 bases left between them. For the CDR3, the DNA is TGTGCCAGCTCACCGGGCGGCGGGAATGAAAAACTGTTTTTT. It yields the protein CASSPGGGNEKLFF.

V is TRBV9 and J is TRBJ1-3; TRBD1 matches 8 bases. Germline assignment: CDR1 SGDLS and CDR2 YYNGEE. Trimming took 0 bases from V and 4 from J; bases not matched to a gene: 6. This CDR3 contains 16 residues. The CDR3 DNA is TGTGCCAGCAGCGTAGCGTCAGGGGGCGTAGGAAACACCATATATTTT. Encoded protein: CASSVASGGVGNTIYF.

The V gene is TRBV5-4, the J gene TRBJ2-7, with 9 bases identical to TRBD1. CDR1 is SGHNT and CDR2 is YYREEE in the germline V gene (reference sequence). CDR3 length: 15 amino acids. The V and J ends lost 2 bases and 2 bases, in that order; junction bases with no gene match: 5. This chain's CDR3 is CASSLPGQGTYEQYF. In DNA form, the CDR3 reads TGTGCCAGCAGCTTACCGGGACAGGGCACCTACGAGCAGTACTTC.